These 9 T cell receptor beta chains were all obtained from the same sample, sequenced in a study of cytomegalovirus exposure and HLA in healthy donors. The PCR was carried out with 60 Vbeta primers and 13 Jbeta primers. TCRdb keeps only in-frame clones here, not all; method: immunoSEQ multiplex PCR. In total, the table holds 70,000 to 75,000 clones. Sequencing input: PBMCs. Receptors were obtained from a female donor in good health and CMV-seropositive.

The chain links TRBV2 to TRBJ2-7; D may be TRBD2 (5 bases). The CDR3 has 14 residues. Germline V gene sequence: CDR1 SNHLY, CDR2 FYNNEI. V lost 8 bases and J 5 bases, leaving 19 bases between the germline ends. CDR3 nucleotide sequence: TGTGCCAGCGGTCTAGCCCACAGTAGAGACGAGCAGTACTTC. Encoded protein: CASGLAHSRDEQYF.

The chain recombines TRBV6-5 with TRBJ2-5; D ambiguous. CDR1 MNHEY and CDR2 SVGAGI come from the germline V gene. V was pared by 6 bases and J by 5 bases, with 13 bases between. The CDR3 is made up of 13 amino acids. Here the CDR3 reads CASSYGSSETQYF. DNA of the CDR3: TGTGCCAGCAGCTACGGCTCCTCGGAGACCCAGTACTTC.

This chain connects TRBV18 to TRBJ1-1; D might be TRBD1 (5 bases). Germline CDR1 and CDR2: KGHSH and LQKENI. V dropped 2 bases and J dropped 7 bases, with 11 bases sitting between them. The CDR3 contains 13 residues. The CDR3 protein is CASSPGAYGEAFF. In nucleotides, the CDR3 is TGTGCCAGCTCACCAGGGGCCTACGGTGAAGCTTTCTTT.

The gene calls are TRBV6-5 and TRBJ2-7, with 9 bases aligning to TRBD1. V shed 6 bases and J 0 bases; nucleotides not matched to a gene: 6. The CDR3 length is 15 residues. Per the germline V gene, CDR1 is MNHEY and CDR2 is SVGAGI. Here the CDR3 reads CASSQGTGSSYEQYF. CDR3 sequence (DNA): TGTGCCAGCAGCCAGGGGACAGGGAGCTCCTACGAGCAGTACTTC.

The chain couples TRBV9 to TRBJ1-3; D is uncertain. The V and J ends lost 0 bases and 2 bases respectively, with 9 bases between them. The CDR3 covers 15 residues. Germline V gene data show CDR1 as SGDLS and CDR2 as YYNGEE. For the CDR3, the DNA is TGTGCCAGCAGCGTAGCAGATAGCGCTGGAAACACCATATATTTT. It translates to CASSVADSAGNTIYF.

The rearrangement links TRBV5-1 to TRBJ2-7, with D maybe TRBD2 (6 bases). V lost 4 bases and J lost 7, with 18 bases in between. Looked up from germline, CDR1 is SGHRS and CDR2 is YFSETQ. The CDR3 runs to 14 residues. In nucleotides, the CDR3 is TGCGCCAGCAGCCTAGCGCTCCAGAAGCGGGAGCAGTACTTC. Amino acid sequence: CASSLALQKREQYF.

The gene calls are TRBV5-1 and TRBJ2-7; possibly TRBD1 for D (5 bases). With 1 base removed from V and 2 bases from J, the gap between germline ends came to 13 bases. This CDR3 comprises 15 residues. Germline V lookup: CDR1 SGHRS, CDR2 YFSETQ. CDR3 bases: TGCGCCAGCAGCTTGCTAGGGGAAAAGGCCTACGAGCAGTACTTC. It specifies CASSLLGEKAYEQYF.

This chain uses TRBV28 with TRBJ1-3, with D perhaps TRBD1 (6 bases). V was cut by 7 bases and J by 10 bases, with 17 bases left in between. There are 13 residues in the CDR3. Germline V gene lookup returns CDR1 MDHEN and CDR2 SYDVKM. The CDR3 loop is CASKLKGGRTIYF. DNA of the CDR3: TGTGCCAGCAAGTTGAAGGGGGGGCGGACCATATATTTT.

This chain's CDR3 is CASSQDRAQGWTEAFF. As DNA, the CDR3 is TGCGCCAGCAGCCAAGATCGTGCTCAGGGGTGGACTGAAGCTTTCTTT. This chain connects TRBV4-1 to TRBJ1-1; perhaps TRBD1 as D (6 bases). The CDR3 extends over 16 amino acids. Germline CDR1 and CDR2: MGHRA and YSYEKL. The germline V and J ends were trimmed by 0 bases and 5 bases, with 16 bases remaining between them.